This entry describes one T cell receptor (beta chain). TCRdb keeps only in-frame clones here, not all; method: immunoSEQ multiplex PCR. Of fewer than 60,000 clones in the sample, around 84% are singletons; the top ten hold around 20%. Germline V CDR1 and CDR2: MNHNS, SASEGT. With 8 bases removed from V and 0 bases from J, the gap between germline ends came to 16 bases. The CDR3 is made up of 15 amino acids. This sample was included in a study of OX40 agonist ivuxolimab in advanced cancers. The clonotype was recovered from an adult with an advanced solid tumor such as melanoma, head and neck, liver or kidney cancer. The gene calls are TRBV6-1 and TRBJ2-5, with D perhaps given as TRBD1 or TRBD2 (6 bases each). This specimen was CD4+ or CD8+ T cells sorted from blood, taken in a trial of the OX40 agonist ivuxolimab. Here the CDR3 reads CASSGWGAYQETQYF. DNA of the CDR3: TGTGCCAGCTCGGGGTGGGGGGCGTACCAAGAGACCCAGTACTTC.